Listed here are 19 T cell receptor beta chains from one sample, sequenced in a study of beta chain features in type 1 diabetes. The authors reverse transcribed all of the isolated RNA, so sequencing captured expressed TCRB transcripts. The assay was immunoSEQ multiplex PCR, and TCRdb's table has in-frame clones only and misses some. Of 120,000 to 150,000 clones listed, less than 9% were seen once; the top ten hold 1.4%. The sample consisted of central memory CD4+ T cells from blood. Receptors originate from a woman under 40 in good health.

In DNA form, the CDR3 reads TGTGCCAGCTCCACGACAGGGGGCTACGAGCAGTACTTC. Protein sequence: CASSTTGGYEQYF. The chain employs TRBV18 and TRBJ2-7; 9 nucleotides line up with TRBD1. V shed 6 bases and J 3 bases; nucleotides not matched to a gene: 3. This CDR3 region has 13 residues. The germline V gene has CDR1 KGHSH and CDR2 LQKENI.

The sample holds many counts of this clone. The V and J genes are TRBV14 and TRBJ2-6; 8 bases agree with TRBD1. The J segment lost 2 bases and the V segment lost 0 bases, leaving 12 bases of the junction unmatched. The CDR3 is 20 amino acids. Germline CDR1 and CDR2: SGHDN and FVKESK. The CDR3 DNA reads as TGTGCCAGCAGCCAAGATCGGAACCGGGACAGGAGGACTGGGGCCAACGTCCTGACTTTC. Protein sequence: CASSQDRNRDRRTGANVLTF.

In its sample, this clone was seen a few times. V usage is TRBV7-2 and J usage is TRBJ2-1; 10 bases map to TRBD2. Per the germline V gene, CDR1 is SGHTA and CDR2 is FQGNSA. J lost 7 bases, V lost 5 bases, and 8 bases had no gene match. CDR3 length equals 15 residues. For the CDR3, the DNA is TGTGCCAGCAGCGCATCTAGCGGGAGTTCGAATGAGCAGTTCTTC. Translated, it gives CASSASSGSSNEQFF.

The V and J genes are TRBV29-1 and TRBJ2-1; D not certain. Looked up from germline, CDR1 is SQVTM and CDR2 is ANQGSEA. V was cut by 2 bases and J by 4 bases, with 12 bases left in between. CDR3 length: 14 amino acids. The CDR3, as DNA: TGCAGCGTTGAACCTGCTACCCATTACAATGAGCAGTTCTTC. It is translated as CSVEPATHYNEQFF.

This clone was counted at least ten times. This chain joins TRBV4-2 and TRBJ1-5, with 11 positions matching TRBD1. Per germline, CDR1 LGHNA and CDR2 YNFKEQ. J lost 6 bases, V lost 3 bases, and 7 bases had no gene match. CDR3 length: 16 amino acids. The CDR3 loop reads CASSQGTGGSGQPQHF. The CDR3 bases are TGTGCCAGCAGCCAGGGGACAGGGGGATCGGGTCAGCCCCAGCATTTT.

The chain uses TRBV18 and TRBJ2-1, with 7 bases aligning to TRBD1. The CDR3 is 15 residues long. CDR1 and CDR2 (germline): KGHSH, LQKENI. Trimming cost V 2 bases and J 5 bases; bases outside gene matches: 6. CDR3: CASSPYRDRDNEQFF. CDR3 coding DNA: TGTGCCAGCTCACCATACCGGGACAGAGACAATGAGCAGTTCTTC. Supplemented by reference TRBV18 and TRBJ2-1, the full variable domain reads NAGVMQNPRHLVRRRGQEARLRCSPMKGHSHVYWYRQLPEEGLKFMVYLQKENIIDESGMPKERFSAEFPKEGPSILRIQQVVRGDSAAYFCASSPYRDRDNEQFFGPGTRLTVL.

This clone was picked up many times. J is TRBJ2-1 and V is TRBV4-2; 8 nucleotides align to TRBD1. After removal of 4 bases from V and 4 bases from J, the junction contained 6 bases not matched to a gene. CDR3 length equals 15 residues. The germline CDR1 and CDR2 sequences are LGHNA and YNFKEQ. The CDR3 sequence is CASSPGTGPYNEQFF. The CDR3 nucleotides read TGTGCCAGCAGCCCTGGGACAGGACCTTACAATGAGCAGTTCTTC.

Only a few counts were recorded for this clone. The rearrangement uses TRBV5-6 and TRBJ2-3; D ambiguous. CDR3 size: 19 residues. V lost 0 bases and J lost 4, with 24 bases in between. In germline, CDR1 is SGHDT, CDR2 YYEEEE. This chain's CDR3 is CASSLGSLLVLASPDTQYF. The DNA of the CDR3 is TGTGCCAGCAGCTTGGGATCACTCTTAGTTCTCGCCTCTCCAGATACGCAGTATTTT.

The gene calls are TRBV7-6 and TRBJ2-1; 7 bases match TRBD2. Germline V lookup: CDR1 SGHVS, CDR2 FNYEAQ. Trimming at V came to 1 base and at J to 8 bases, leaving 14 bases not matched to a gene. The CDR3 is made up of 17 amino acids. The DNA of the CDR3 is TGTGCCAGCAGCTTAGTCCCGCCCGCTAGCGGACGGGATGAGCAGTTCTTC. This codes for CASSLVPPASGRDEQFF.

This sequence joins TRBV14 and TRBJ2-2; D unresolved. Trimming cost V 2 bases and J 7 bases, with 11 bases left between them. CDR1 is SGHDN, CDR2 FVKESK, per germline. This CDR3 spans 14 amino acids. This CDR3 reads CASSQLRLSGELFF. In nucleotides, the CDR3 is TGTGCCAGCAGCCAATTGAGGCTCAGCGGGGAGCTGTTTTTT.

This chain uses TRBV7-3 with TRBJ1-3; the match to TRBD1 covers 7 bases. Unmatched junction bases numbered 4, after V lost 6 bases and J lost 2 bases. Per the germline V gene, CDR1 is SGHTA and CDR2 is FQGTGA. The length of the CDR3 is 14 residues. The CDR3 DNA reads as TGTGCCAGCAGTCGGGACAGAACTGGAAACACCATATATTTT. Its protein is CASSRDRTGNTIYF.

A few counts support this clone. The chain joins TRBV10-3 to TRBJ2-1; 9 nucleotides agree with TRBD1. This CDR3 is 15 amino acids long. Trimming cost V 4 bases and J 7 bases; bases outside gene matches: 8. Germline CDR1 and CDR2: ENHRY and SYGVKD. DNA of the CDR3: TGTGCCATCAGTGGCGGACAGGGGATTTCAAATGAGCAGTTCTTC. Translating it yields CAISGGQGISNEQFF.

This clone was found many times. The chain is built from TRBV9 and TRBJ1-2; 9 bases map to TRBD1. The ends lost 4 bases at V and 4 bases at J; junction bases unmatched: 8. Germline V CDR1 and CDR2: SGDLS, YYNGEE. This CDR3 has 15 amino acids. The CDR3 protein is CASSTTGGYGYGYTF. CDR3 sequence (DNA): TGTGCCAGCAGCACAACAGGGGGCTACGGCTATGGCTACACCTTC.

The V call is TRBV6-1, the J call TRBJ2-3; TRBD2 matches 15 bases. This CDR3 has 18 amino acids. Germline V gene data show CDR1 as MNHNS and CDR2 as SASEGT. Germline trimming cut 3 bases from V and 5 bases from J; bases unmatched to any gene: 9. As DNA, the CDR3 is TGTGCCAGCAGTGAGTCCAAGCCGGGACTAGCGGGAGGAGATACGCAGTATTTT. It yields the protein CASSESKPGLAGGDTQYF.

The CDR3 bases are TGCAGCGCAATGGAAGGGACAAGTAATGAAAAACTGTTTTTT. As protein: CSAMEGTSNEKLFF. V usage is TRBV29-1 and J usage is TRBJ1-4; tentative D call: TRBD1 (6 bases). The V gene's germline CDR1 is SQVTM and CDR2 ANQGSEA. This CDR3 spans 14 amino acids. V lost 7 bases, J lost 4 bases, and 16 bases lay in between.

J is TRBJ2-2 and V is TRBV5-4, with 8 bases that match TRBD2. This CDR3 region has 15 residues. After removal of 2 bases from V and 5 bases from J, the junction contained 5 bases not matched to a gene. Per the germline V gene, CDR1 is SGHNT and CDR2 is YYREEE (reference sequence). The CDR3 reads CASSLAGVLTGELFF. In nucleotides, the CDR3 is TGTGCCAGCAGCTTAGCGGGGGTACTTACCGGGGAGCTGTTTTTT.

V is TRBV6-5 and J is TRBJ2-7, with 7 bases lining up with TRBD1. Germline CDR1 reads MNHEY; CDR2 reads SVGAGI. The junction had 8 bases not matched to a gene; V was cut back by 6 bases and J by 3 bases. This CDR3 region has 14 residues. CDR3 protein: CASSEPGQIYEQYF. As DNA, the CDR3 is TGTGCCAGCAGCGAACCGGGACAGATCTACGAGCAGTACTTC.

In this sample, this clone turned up many times. The chain uses TRBV6-5 and TRBJ1-5, with unresolved D. Trimming left V 2 bases short and J 4 bases short, with 9 bases between. The CDR3 runs 14 residues. The germline V gene has CDR1 MNHEY and CDR2 SVGAGI. Written as DNA, the CDR3 is TGTGCCAGCAGTTACAATGGAGGGAATCAGCCCCAGCATTTT. It is translated as CASSYNGGNQPQHF.

This clone was counted a few times. The genes are TRBV7-2 and TRBJ2-1; D is uncertain. The germline gives CDR1 SGHTA, CDR2 FQGNSA. Trimming shortened V by 1 base and J by 5 bases, and 9 bases separated the two germline ends. The CDR3 is made up of 14 amino acids. CDR3 residues: CASSLGLLNNEQFF. The CDR3 DNA sequence: TGTGCCAGCAGCTTAGGTCTATTGAACAATGAGCAGTTCTTC.